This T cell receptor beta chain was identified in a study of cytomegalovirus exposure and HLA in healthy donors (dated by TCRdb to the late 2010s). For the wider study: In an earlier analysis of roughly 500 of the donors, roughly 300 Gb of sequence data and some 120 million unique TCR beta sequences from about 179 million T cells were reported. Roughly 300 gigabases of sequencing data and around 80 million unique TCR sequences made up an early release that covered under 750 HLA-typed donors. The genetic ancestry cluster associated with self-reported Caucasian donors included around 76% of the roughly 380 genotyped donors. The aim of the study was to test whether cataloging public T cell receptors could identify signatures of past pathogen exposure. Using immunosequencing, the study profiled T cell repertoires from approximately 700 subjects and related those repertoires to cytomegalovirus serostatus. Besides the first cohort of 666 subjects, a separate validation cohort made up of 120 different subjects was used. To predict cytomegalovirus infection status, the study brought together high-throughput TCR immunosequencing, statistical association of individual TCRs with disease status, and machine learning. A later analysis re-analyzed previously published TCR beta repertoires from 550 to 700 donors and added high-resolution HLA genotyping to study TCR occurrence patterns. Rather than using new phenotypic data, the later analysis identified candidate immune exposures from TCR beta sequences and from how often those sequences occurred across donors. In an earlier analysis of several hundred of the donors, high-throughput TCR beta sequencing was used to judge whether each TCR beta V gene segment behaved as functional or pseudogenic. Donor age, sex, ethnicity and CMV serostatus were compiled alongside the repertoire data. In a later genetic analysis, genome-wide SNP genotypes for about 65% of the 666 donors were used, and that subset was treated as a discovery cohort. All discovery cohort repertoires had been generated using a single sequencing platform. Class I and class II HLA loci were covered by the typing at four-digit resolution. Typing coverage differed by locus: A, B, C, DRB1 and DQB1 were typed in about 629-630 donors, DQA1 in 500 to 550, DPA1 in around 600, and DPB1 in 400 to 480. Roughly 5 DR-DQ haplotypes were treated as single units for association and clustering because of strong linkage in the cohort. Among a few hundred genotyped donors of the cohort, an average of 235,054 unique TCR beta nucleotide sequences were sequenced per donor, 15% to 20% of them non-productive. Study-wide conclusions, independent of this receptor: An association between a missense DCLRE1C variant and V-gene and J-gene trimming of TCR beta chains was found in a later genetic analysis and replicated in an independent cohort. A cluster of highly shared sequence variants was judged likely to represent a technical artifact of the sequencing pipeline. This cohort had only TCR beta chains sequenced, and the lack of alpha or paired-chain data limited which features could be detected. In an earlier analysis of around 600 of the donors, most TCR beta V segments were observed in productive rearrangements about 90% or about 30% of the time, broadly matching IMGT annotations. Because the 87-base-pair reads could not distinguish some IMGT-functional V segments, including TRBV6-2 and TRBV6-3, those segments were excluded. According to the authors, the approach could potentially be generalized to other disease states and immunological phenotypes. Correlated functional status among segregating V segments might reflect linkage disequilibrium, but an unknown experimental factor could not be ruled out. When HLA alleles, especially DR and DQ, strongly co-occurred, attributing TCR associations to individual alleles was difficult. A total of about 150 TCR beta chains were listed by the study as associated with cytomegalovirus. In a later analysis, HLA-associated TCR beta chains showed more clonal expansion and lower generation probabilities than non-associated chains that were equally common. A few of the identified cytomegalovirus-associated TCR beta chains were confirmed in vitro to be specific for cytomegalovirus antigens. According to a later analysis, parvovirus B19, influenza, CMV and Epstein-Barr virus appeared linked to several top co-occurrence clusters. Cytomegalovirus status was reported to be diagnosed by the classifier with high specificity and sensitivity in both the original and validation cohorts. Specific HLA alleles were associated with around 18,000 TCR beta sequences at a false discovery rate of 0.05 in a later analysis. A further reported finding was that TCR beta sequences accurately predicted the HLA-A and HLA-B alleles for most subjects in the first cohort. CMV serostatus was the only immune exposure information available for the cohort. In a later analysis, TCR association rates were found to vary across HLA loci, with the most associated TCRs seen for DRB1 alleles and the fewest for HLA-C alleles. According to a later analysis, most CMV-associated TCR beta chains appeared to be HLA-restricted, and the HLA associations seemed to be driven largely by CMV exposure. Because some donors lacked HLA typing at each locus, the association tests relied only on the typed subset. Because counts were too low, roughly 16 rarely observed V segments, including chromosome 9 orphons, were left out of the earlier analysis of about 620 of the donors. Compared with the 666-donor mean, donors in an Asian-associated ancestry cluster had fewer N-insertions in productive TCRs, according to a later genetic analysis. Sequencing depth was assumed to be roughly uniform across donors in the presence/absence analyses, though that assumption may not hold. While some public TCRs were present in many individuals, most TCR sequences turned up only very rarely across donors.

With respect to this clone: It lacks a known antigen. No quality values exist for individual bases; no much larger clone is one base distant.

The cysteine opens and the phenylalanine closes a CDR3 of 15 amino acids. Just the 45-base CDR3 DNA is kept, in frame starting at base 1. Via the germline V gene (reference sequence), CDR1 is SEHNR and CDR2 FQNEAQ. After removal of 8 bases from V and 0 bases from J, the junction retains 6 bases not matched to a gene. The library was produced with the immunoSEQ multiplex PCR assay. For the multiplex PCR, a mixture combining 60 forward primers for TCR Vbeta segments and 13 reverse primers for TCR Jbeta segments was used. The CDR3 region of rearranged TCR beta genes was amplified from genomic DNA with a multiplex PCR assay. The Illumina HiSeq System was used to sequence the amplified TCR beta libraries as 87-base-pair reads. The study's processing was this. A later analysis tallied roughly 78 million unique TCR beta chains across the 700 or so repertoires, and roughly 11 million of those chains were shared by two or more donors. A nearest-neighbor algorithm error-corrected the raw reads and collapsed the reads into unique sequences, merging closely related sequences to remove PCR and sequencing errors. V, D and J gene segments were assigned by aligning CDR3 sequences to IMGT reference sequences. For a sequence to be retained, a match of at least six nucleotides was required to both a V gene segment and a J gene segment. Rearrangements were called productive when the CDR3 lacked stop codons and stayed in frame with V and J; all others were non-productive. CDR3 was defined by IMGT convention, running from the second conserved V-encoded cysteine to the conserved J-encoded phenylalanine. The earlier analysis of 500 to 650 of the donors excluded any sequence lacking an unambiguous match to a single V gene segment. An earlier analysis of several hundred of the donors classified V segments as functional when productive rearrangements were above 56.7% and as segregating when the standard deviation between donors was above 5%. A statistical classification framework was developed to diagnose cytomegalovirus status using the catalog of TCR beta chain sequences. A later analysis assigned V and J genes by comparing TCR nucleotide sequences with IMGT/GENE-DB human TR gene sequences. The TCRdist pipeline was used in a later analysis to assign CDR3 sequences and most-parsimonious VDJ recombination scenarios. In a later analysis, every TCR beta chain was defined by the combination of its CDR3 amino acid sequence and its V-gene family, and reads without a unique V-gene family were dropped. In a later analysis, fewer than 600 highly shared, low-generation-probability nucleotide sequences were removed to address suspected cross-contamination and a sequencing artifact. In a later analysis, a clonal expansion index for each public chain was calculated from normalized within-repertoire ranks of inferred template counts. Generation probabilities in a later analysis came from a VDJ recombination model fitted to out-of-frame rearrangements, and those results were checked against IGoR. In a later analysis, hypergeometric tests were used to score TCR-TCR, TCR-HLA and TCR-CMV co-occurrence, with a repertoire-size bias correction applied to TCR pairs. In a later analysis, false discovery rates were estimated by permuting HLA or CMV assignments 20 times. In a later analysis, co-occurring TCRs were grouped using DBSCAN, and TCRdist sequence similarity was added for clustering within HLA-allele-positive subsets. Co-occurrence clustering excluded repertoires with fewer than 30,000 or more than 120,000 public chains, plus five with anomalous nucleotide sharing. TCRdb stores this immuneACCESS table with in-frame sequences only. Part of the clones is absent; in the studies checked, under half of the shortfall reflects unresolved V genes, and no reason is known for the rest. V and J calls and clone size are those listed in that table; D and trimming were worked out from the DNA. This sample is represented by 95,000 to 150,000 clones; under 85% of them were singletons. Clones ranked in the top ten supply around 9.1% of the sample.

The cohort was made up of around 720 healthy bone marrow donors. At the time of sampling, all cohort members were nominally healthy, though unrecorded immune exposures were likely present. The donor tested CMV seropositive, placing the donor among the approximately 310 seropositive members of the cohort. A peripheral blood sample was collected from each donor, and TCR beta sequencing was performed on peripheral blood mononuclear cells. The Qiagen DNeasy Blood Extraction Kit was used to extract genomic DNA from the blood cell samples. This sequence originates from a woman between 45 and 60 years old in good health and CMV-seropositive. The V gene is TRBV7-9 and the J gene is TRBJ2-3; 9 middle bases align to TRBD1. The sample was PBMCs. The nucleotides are TGTGCCAGCGGCGCCGGGACAGGGAGCACAGATACGCAGTATTTT. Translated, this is CASGAGTGSTDTQYF.